The clone carrying this T cell receptor beta chain was recorded only once. Its antigen is undetermined. Profiling relied on immunoSEQ multiplex PCR, and the TCRdb table lists in-frame clones only, not all of them. The table records about 59,000 clones, around 93% of them present only once. Trimming removed 4 bases at V and 4 bases at J, with 11 bases between. The germline V gene has CDR1 SGHDT and CDR2 YYEEEE. The CDR3 loop spans 14 amino acids. This specimen belongs to a study of graft-versus-host responses after intestinal transplantation. Across the whole study: Anti-thymocyte globulin served as induction for all recipients, who then took tacrolimus and steroids for about three years.

Study-wide points: Detected in recipient marrow were GvH clones, some of which were first observed in ileum or blood. Individuals carrying graft-donor T cell macrochimerism showed high graft-versus-host to host-versus-graft clonal ratios in allografts. The study associated peak circulating GvH clone levels with early post-transplant HvG declines.

The TCR comes from a human donor who was the organ donor for an intestinal transplant. The specimen was unstimulated CD4+ T cells sorted from spleen or lymph node cells, collected before transplant. The V gene is TRBV5-6, the J gene TRBJ1-4; D is uncertain. The CDR3 nucleotides are TGTGCCAGCAGCGTGAGGACCTTTAATGAAAAACTGTTTTTT. It codes for CASSVRTFNEKLFF.